This T cell receptor (beta chain) is drawn from a study of untreated major depressive disorder. This table comes from immunoSEQ multiplex PCR, and its TCRdb copy is limited to in-frame clones, with some not included. The repertoire holds about 22,000 clones, with roughly nine tenths as singletons. This clone was recorded a few times. Per germline, CDR1 MNHNY and CDR2 SVGAGI (reference sequence). Deletions cut 10 bases from V and 6 bases from J, with 15 bases between. CDR3 length equals 12 residues. Participants were all of European descent. CD4+ T cells were isolated from thawed PBMCs by magnetic negative selection.

The rearrangement links TRBV6-6 to TRBJ1-2; a possible D gene is TRBD1 (5 bases). This sequence originates from a middle-aged woman in good health. The sample consisted of CD4+ T cells from PBMCs. The CDR3 reads CATNSGLDGYTF. Written as DNA, the CDR3 is TGTGCCACCAATTCAGGGCTTGATGGCTACACCTTC.